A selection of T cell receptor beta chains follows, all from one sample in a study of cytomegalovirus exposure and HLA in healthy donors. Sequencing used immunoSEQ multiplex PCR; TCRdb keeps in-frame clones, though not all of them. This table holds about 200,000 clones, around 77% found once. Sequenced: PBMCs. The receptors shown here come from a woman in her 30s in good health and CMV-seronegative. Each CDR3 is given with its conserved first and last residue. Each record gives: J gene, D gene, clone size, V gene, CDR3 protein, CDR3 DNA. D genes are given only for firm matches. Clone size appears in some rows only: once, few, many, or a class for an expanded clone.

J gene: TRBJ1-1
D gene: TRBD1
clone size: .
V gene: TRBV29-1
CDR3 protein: CSVSTGPTPEAFF
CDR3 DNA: TGCAGCGTTTCGACAGGGCCGACCCCTGAAGCTTTCTTT

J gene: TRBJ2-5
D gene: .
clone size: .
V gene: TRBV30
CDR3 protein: CAWREWETQYF
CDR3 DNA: TGTGCCTGGCGGGAGTGGGAGACCCAGTACTTC

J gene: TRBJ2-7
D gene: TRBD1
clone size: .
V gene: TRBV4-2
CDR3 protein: CASSETGGGEQYF
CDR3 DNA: TGTGCCAGCAGCGAGACAGGGGGTGGCGAGCAGTACTTC

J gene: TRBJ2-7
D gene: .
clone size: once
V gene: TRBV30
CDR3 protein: CAWSMNWSYEQYF
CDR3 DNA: TGTGCCTGGAGTATGAACTGGAGCTACGAGCAGTACTTC

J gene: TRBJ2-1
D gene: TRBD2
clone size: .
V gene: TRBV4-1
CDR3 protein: CASSQVNPLAGDLGNEQFF
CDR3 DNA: TGCGCCAGCAGCCAAGTCAATCCCCTAGCGGGGGATCTGGGGAATGAGCAGTTCTTC

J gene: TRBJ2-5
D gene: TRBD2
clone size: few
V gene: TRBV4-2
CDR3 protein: CASSWRGGPGVQETQYF
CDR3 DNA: TGTGCCAGCAGTTGGAGGGGAGGGCCTGGGGTTCAAGAGACCCAGTACTTC

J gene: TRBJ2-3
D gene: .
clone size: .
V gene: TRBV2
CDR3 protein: CASSADRNTDTQYF
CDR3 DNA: TGTGCCAGCAGCGCGGACAGAAACACAGATACGCAGTATTTT

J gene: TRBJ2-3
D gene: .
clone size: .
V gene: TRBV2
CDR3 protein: CASSGLSQDTQYF
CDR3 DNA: TGTGCCAGCAGTGGACTCAGTCAAGATACGCAGTATTTT

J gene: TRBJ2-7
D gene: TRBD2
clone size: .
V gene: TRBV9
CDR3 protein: CASSSSSGTYEQYF
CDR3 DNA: TGTGCCAGCAGCTCATCTAGCGGGACCTACGAGCAGTACTTC

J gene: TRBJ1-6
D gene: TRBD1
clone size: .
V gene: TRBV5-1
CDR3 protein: CASSLGQGNSPLHF
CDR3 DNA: TGCGCCAGCAGCTTGGGACAGGGTAATTCACCCCTCCACTTT

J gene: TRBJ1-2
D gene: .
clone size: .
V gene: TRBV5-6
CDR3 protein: CASSEFQRAGYTF
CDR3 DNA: TGTGCCAGCAGCGAGTTCCAAAGAGCTGGCTACACCTTC

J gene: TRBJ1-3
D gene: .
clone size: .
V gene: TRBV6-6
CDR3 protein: CASSVGPTGGNTIYF
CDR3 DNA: TGTGCCAGCAGTGTGGGCCCCACGGGGGGAAACACCATATATTTT

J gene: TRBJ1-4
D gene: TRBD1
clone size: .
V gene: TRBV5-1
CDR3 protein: CASSPTGLPNEKLFF
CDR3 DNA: TGCGCCAGCAGCCCGACAGGGTTACCTAATGAAAAACTGTTTTTT

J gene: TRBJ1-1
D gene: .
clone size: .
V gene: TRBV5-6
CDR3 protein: CASSLLQPNTEAFF
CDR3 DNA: TGTGCCAGCAGCTTGTTACAGCCAAACACTGAAGCTTTCTTT

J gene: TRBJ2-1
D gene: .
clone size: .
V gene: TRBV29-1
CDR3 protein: CSVEDPGRTYNEQFF
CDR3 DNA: TGCAGCGTTGAAGACCCCGGGAGAACCTACAATGAGCAGTTCTTC

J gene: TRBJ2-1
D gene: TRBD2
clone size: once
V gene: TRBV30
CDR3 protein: CAWSVPGGLGNEQFF
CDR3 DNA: TGTGCCTGGAGTGTGCCGGGGGGGCTGGGAAATGAGCAGTTCTTC

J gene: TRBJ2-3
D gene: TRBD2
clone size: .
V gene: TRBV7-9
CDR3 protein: CASSLLADDPDTQYF
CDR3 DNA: TGTGCCAGCAGCTTACTAGCGGACGACCCAGATACGCAGTATTTT

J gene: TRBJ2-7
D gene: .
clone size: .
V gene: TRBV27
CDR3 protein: CASSLSSHGSSYEQYF
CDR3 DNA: TGTGCCAGCAGTTTATCCTCCCACGGGAGCTCCTACGAGCAGTACTTC

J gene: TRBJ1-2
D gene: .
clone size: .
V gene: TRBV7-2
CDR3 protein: CASSVYRDGYPF
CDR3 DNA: TGTGCCAGCAGCGTATACAGGGATGGCTACCCCTTC

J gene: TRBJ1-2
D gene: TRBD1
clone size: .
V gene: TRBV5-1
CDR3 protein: CASSFDRVESGYTF
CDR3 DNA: TGCGCCAGCAGCTTTGACAGGGTAGAGTCTGGCTACACCTTC

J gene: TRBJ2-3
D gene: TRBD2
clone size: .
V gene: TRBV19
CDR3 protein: CASSLWREVDTQYF
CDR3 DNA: TGTGCCAGTAGCCTCTGGCGGGAGGTAGATACGCAGTATTTT

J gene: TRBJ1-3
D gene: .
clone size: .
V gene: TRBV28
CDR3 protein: CASSQIILPGLGRTDSGNTIYF
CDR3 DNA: TGTGCCAGCAGCCAAATCATATTACCGGGACTCGGCCGGACGGACTCTGGAAACACCATATATTTT

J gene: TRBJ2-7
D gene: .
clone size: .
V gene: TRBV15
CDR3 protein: CATRKEYSYEQYF
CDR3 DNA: TGTGCCACCCGGAAGGAGTACTCCTACGAGCAGTACTTC

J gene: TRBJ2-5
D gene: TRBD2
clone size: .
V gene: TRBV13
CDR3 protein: CASSLGLVMETQYF
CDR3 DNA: TGTGCCAGCAGCTTGGGACTAGTTATGGAGACCCAGTACTTC

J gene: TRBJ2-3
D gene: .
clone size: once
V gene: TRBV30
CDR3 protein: CAWTRGGVGATDTQYF
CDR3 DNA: TGTGCCTGGACCAGAGGGGGAGTGGGGGCCACAGATACGCAGTATTTT

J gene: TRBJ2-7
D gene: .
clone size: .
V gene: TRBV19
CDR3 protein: CASSMGGASSYEQYF
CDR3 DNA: TGTGCCAGTAGTATGGGGGGAGCGAGCTCCTACGAGCAGTACTTC

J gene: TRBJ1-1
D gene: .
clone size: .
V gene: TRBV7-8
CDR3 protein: CASKGRRDTEAFF
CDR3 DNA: TGTGCCAGCAAGGGTCGGAGGGACACTGAAGCTTTCTTT

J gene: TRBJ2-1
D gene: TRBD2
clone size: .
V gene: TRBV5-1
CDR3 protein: CASSFGPQDSGGHYNEQFF
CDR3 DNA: TGCGCCAGCAGCTTTGGTCCTCAAGATAGCGGGGGGCACTACAATGAGCAGTTCTTC

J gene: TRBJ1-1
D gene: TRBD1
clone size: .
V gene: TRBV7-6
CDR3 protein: CASSLMTGGLNTEAFF
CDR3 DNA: TGTGCCAGCAGCTTAATGACAGGGGGCCTGAACACTGAAGCTTTCTTT

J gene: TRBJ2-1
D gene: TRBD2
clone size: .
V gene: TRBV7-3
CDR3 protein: CASSQAGGPNNEQFF
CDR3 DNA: TGTGCCAGCAGCCAAGCGGGGGGGCCAAACAATGAGCAGTTCTTC

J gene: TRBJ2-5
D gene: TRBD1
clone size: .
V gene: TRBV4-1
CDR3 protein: CASSPLQGKAQETQYF
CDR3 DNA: TGCGCCAGCAGCCCATTACAGGGGAAGGCGCAAGAGACCCAGTACTTC

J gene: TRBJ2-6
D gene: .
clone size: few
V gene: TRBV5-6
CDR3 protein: CASSWTDSGANVLTF
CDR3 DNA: TGTGCCAGCAGCTGGACAGACTCTGGGGCCAACGTCCTGACTTTC

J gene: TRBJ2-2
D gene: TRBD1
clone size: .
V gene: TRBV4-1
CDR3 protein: CASSHNRGRTGELFF
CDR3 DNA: TGCGCCAGCAGCCATAACAGGGGGCGTACCGGGGAGCTGTTTTTT

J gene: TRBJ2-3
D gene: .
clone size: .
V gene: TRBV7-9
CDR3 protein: CASSPEVFTDTQYF
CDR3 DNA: TGTGCCAGCAGCCCCGAGGTATTCACAGATACGCAGTATTTT

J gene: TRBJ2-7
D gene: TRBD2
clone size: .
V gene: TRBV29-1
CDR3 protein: CSAVGGDYYEQYF
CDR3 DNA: TGCAGCGCCGTGGGGGGGGATTACTACGAGCAGTACTTC

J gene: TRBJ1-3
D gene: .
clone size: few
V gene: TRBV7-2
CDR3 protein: CASSRPRGSSGNTIYF
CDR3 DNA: TGTGCCAGCAGCAGGCCCAGGGGTTCCTCTGGAAACACCATATATTTT

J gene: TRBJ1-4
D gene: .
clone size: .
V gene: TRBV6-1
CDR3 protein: CASSEEGRFATNEKLFF
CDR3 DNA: TGTGCCAGCAGTGAGGAGGGGCGGTTTGCAACTAATGAAAAACTGTTTTTT

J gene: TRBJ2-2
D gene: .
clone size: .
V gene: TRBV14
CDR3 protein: CASSPRTATNTGELFF
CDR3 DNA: TGTGCCAGCAGCCCACGGACAGCCACGAACACCGGGGAGCTGTTTTTT

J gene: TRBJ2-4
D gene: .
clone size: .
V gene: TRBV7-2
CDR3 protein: CASSSGYREAKNIQYF
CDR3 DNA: TGTGCCAGCAGCTCCGGGTACAGGGAAGCCAAAAACATTCAGTACTTC

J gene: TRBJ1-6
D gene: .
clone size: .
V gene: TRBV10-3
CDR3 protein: CAISEDSVGSPLHF
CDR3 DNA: TGTGCCATCAGCGAAGACAGCGTCGGTTCACCCCTCCACTTT

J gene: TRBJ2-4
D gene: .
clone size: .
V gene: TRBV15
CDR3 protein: CATSRGGGTLAKNIQYF
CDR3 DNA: TGTGCCACCAGCAGAGGGGGAGGGACACTAGCCAAAAACATTCAGTACTTC